Detailed here is one T cell receptor (beta chain). Its antigen is not known. The entry originates in a study of radiotherapy plus CTLA-4 blockade in lung cancer. Clones were sequenced by immunoSEQ multiplex PCR, and TCRdb holds only the in-frame ones, with some missing. Among under 65,000 clones listed, 82% were seen once. Study outcomes and limitations: The best predictor of response was reported to be early blood T cell clone dynamics, with interferon-beta.

The CDR3 is 15 amino acids. Germline CDR1 and CDR2: KGHSH and LQKENI. The V gene end was trimmed by 0 bases and the J gene end by 4 bases; junction bases not matched to a gene: 3. The rearrangement uses TRBV18 and TRBJ2-1; 7 positions match TRBD2. The receptor was derived from a human donor with non-small cell lung cancer whose response to radiotherapy plus ipilimumab could not be evaluated. The sequenced sample was peripheral blood, obtained from a patient treated with radiotherapy plus ipilimumab. The CDR3 here is CASSPPPGGYNEQFF. DNA for the CDR3: TGTGCCAGCTCACCACCCCCGGGGGGATACAATGAGCAGTTCTTC. Combining the CDR3 with reference TRBV18 and TRBJ2-1 gives the whole variable domain NAGVMQNPRHLVRRRGQEARLRCSPMKGHSHVYWYRQLPEEGLKFMVYLQKENIIDESGMPKERFSAEFPKEGPSILRIQQVVRGDSAAYFCASSPPPGGYNEQFFGPGTRLTVL.